This T cell receptor beta chain was identified during a study of cytomegalovirus exposure and HLA in healthy donors. Study-level findings and limits: CMV serostatus was the only recorded immune exposure for donors. 87-base-pair reads could not separate some V segments, including TRBV6-2 and TRBV6-3. Fewer N-insertions than the roughly 630-donor mean were reportedly shown by an Asian-associated ancestry cluster in a later analysis.

Concerning this clone itself: Antigen specificity is unknown.

The CDR3 totals 14 residues. The V end was cut by 4 bases, the J end by 2 bases, with 12 bases between. CDR1 and CDR2 (germline): SGHTA, FQGNSA. 60 Vbeta and 13 Jbeta primers were used in PCR. Produced via immunoSEQ multiplex PCR; TCRdb's table is partial and in-frame only. The profile shows some 150,000 clones, over 75% of them singletons. Sequenced input: PBMCs. The chain employs TRBV7-2 and TRBJ2-7; perhaps TRBD2 as D (5 bases). The TCR sequence derives from a man aged 45-65 years in good health and CMV-seronegative. CDR3: CASSYELGAYEQYF. CDR3 bases: TGTGCCAGCAGCTACGAACTGGGAGCCTACGAGCAGTACTTC.